Each of the 3 T cell receptor beta chains below was sequenced from the same sample in a study of read filtering for tumor transcriptome and immune sequencing. This library used approximately 0.4 ug RNA and molecular barcoded adaptors spanning alpha/delta and beta/gamma chains. Using its own MiXCR run on the reads, TCRdb lists one record per CDR3 protein. The sample holds 20,000 to 30,000 distinct CDR3 sequences, around 20% seen once. Sequenced input: a population of CD138-negative cells sorted from bone marrow. These receptor sequences come from a donor aged 40 or older with multiple myeloma.

In its sample, this clonotype was seen a few times. A read error may explain this, as a much larger clone is one base away. The chain joins TRBV30 to TRBJ2-3; 8 nucleotides align to TRBD1. V trimming: 1 base; J trimming: 2 bases; junction bases outside the gene matches: 8. The CDR3 consists of 16 residues. CDR1 and CDR2 from the germline V gene are GTSNPN and SVGIG (reference sequence). The CDR3 DNA reads as TGTGCCTGGAGTGGCATCGGACAGGGCCTCACAGATACGCAGTATTTT. This gives the protein CAWSGIGQGLTDTQYF.

Regarding this clonotype: A clone one base away is much larger, so this may be a read error. The CDR3 does not close with the conserved phenylalanine or tryptophan, likely indicating a read error. The V and J genes are TRBV30 and TRBJ2-1; 15 nucleotides line up with TRBD2. The CDR3 length is 16 residues. Germline trimming cut 0 bases from V and 8 bases from J; bases unmatched to any gene: 5. Germline-derived CDR1 and CDR2 are GTSNPN and SVGIG (reference sequence). CDR3: CAWSVGLAGGRDEQFS. The DNA for the CDR3 is TGTGCCTGGAGTGTAGGACTAGCGGGAGGGAGAGATGAGCAGTTCTCC.

In its sample, this clonotype was seen many times. This chain uses TRBV5-1 with TRBJ2-1; 10 nucleotides align to TRBD2. J lost 6 bases, V lost 6 bases, and 3 bases had no gene match. The germline V gene encodes CDR1 SGHRS and CDR2 YFSETQ. There are 13 residues in the CDR3. The CDR3 coding sequence is TGCGCCAGCAACCTAGCGGGAGTCAATGAGCAGTTCTTC. Translating it yields CASNLAGVNEQFF.